This record covers a single T cell receptor beta chain. The record originates from a study of blood T cell repertoires in COVID-19. The authors' processing: Amplifying reference gene primers gave estimates of nucleated cell counts. The table came from immunoSEQ multiplex PCR; TCRdb's copy has only in-frame clones and leaves some out. V and J calls and clone size are copied from that table; D and trimming were computed from the DNA. The table records 73,000 or so clones, roughly 70% of them present only once. The receptor was isolated from a man aged 55 to 70 with acute or convalescent COVID-19. Sequencing was performed on peripheral blood.

CDR3 DNA: TGTGCCAGCTCACCAGTGCAGGGGGCAGGTCGCGCAACTAATGAAAAACTGTTTTTT. Translation gives CASSPVQGAGRATNEKLFF. V usage is TRBV18 and J usage is TRBJ1-4; TRBD1 matches at 8 bases. Germline CDR1 reads KGHSH; CDR2 reads LQKENI. The junction had 11 bases not matched to a gene; V was cut back by 2 bases and J by 0 bases. CDR3 length: 19 amino acids.